This entry lists 28 T cell receptor beta chains sequenced from one sample in a study of T cell changes during pregnancy in multiple sclerosis. This table comes from immunoSEQ multiplex PCR, and its TCRdb copy is limited to in-frame clones, with some not included. The sample lists roughly 100,000 clones; 75% to 95% were seen once. This specimen consisted of peripheral blood, obtained in the second trimester of pregnancy. The receptors were gathered from a female donor with multiple sclerosis, enrolled in a pregnancy study.

The chain combines TRBV5-8 with TRBJ2-1; the D gene is possibly TRBD1 (6 bases). This CDR3 is 13 amino acids long. Looked up from germline, CDR1 is SGHTS and CDR2 is YDEGEE. V lost 5 bases and J 4 bases, leaving 10 bases between the germline ends. CDR3 bases: TGTGCCAGCAGAACCAGGGGATACAATGAGCAGTTCTTC. Protein sequence: CASRTRGYNEQFF.

This chain connects TRBV6-1 to TRBJ1-2; TRBD1 matches 7 bases. J was trimmed by 4 bases and V by 1 base; bases with no gene match: 6. The CDR3 is 15 amino acids. CDR1 is MNHNS, CDR2 SASEGT, per germline. CDR3 protein: CASSEGPGGFYGYTF. CDR3 sequence (DNA): TGTGCCAGCAGTGAAGGCCCAGGGGGGTTCTATGGCTACACCTTC.

This clone has a handful of counts. CDR3 coding DNA: TGTGCCAGCAGCTTGGGTAGGACAGGGGGCTACGAGCAGTACTTC. Residues: CASSLGRTGGYEQYF. This chain connects TRBV5-4 to TRBJ2-7; 10 bases match TRBD1. V was clipped by 0 bases and J by 3 bases; unmatched bases: 3. The CDR3 has 15 amino acids. Germline CDR1 SGHNT, CDR2 YYREEE (reference sequence).

The gene calls are TRBV9 and TRBJ2-7, with D possibly TRBD2 on 6 matching bases. Between the trimmed V and J ends, which lost 0 bases and 3 bases, there was a span of 10 bases. The CDR3 totals 14 residues. Germline values: CDR1 SGDLS, CDR2 YYNGEE. CDR3 amino acids: CASSVGGENYEQYF. CDR3 DNA sequence: TGTGCCAGCAGCGTAGGCGGGGAAAACTACGAGCAGTACTTC.

In its sample, this clone was seen once. The chain couples TRBV6-6 to TRBJ1-5; 8 bases agree with TRBD1. The ends lost 6 bases at V and 4 bases at J; junction bases unmatched: 8. CDR3 length equals 15 residues. Per the germline V gene, CDR1 is MNHNY and CDR2 is SVGAGI (reference sequence). The CDR3, as DNA: TGTGCCAGCAGAACCCGGACAGGGTTGAATCAGCCCCAGCATTTT. Translated, it gives CASRTRTGLNQPQHF.

This rearrangement joins TRBV7-6 to TRBJ2-7; D is perhaps TRBD2 (5 bases). From germline, CDR1 is SGHVS and CDR2 FNYEAQ. This CDR3 is built from 13 residues. Trimming took 5 bases from V and 5 from J, leaving 13 bases between them. CDR3 sequence: CASSRDNGDEQYF. Here the CDR3 DNA reads TGTGCCAGCAGCAGGGATAACGGGGACGAGCAGTACTTC. Full variable domain (rest looked up from reference TRBV7-6 and TRBJ2-7): GAGVSQSPRYKVTKRGQDVALRCDPISGHVSLYWYRQALGQGPEFLTYFNYEAQQDKSGLPNDRFSAERPEGSISTLTIQRTEQRDSAMYRCASSRDNGDEQYFGPGTRLTVT.

The J gene is TRBJ2-1, the V gene TRBV14, with D maybe TRBD1 (6 bases). Germline V gives CDR1 SGHDN, CDR2 FVKESK. This CDR3 has 15 amino acids. The V end was cut by 1 base, the J end by 5 bases, with 12 bases between. CDR3 bases: TGTGCCAGCAGCCAAGGGGACACCCGAAACAATGAGCAGTTCTTC. It translates to CASSQGDTRNNEQFF.

The chain employs TRBV28 and TRBJ2-3; 9 bases map to TRBD1. V was pared by 8 bases and J by 5 bases, with 8 bases of the junction left unmatched. CDR1 is MDHEN, CDR2 SYDVKM, per germline. The length of the CDR3 is 14 residues. The CDR3 sequence: CASALDRGVDTQYF. Written as DNA, the CDR3 is TGTGCCAGCGCCTTGGACAGGGGTGTAGATACGCAGTATTTT.

This sequence joins TRBV7-9 and TRBJ2-7; D perhaps matches TRBD1 (6 bases). V lost 7 bases and J 1 base, leaving 14 bases between the germline ends. The CDR3 consists of 14 residues. From germline, CDR1 is SEHNR and CDR2 FQNEAQ (reference sequence). CDR3 nucleotide sequence: TGTGCCAGCAAAAAAAGACAGGAATCCTACGAGCAGTACTTC. Amino acid sequence: CASKKRQESYEQYF.

The chain combines TRBV19 with TRBJ2-3; tentative D call: TRBD1 (7 bases). The CDR3 is 14 amino acids. Germline CDR1 LNHDA, CDR2 SQIVND (reference sequence). V lost 3 bases, J lost 5 bases, and 12 bases lay in between. The CDR3 region is CASSIRGAGDTQYF. CDR3 sequence (DNA): TGTGCCAGTAGTATCAGGGGGGCCGGAGATACGCAGTATTTT.

The rearrangement joins TRBV13 to TRBJ2-1; D is possibly TRBD1 (6 bases). Trimming took 3 bases from V and 4 from J, leaving 10 bases between them. Germline V CDR1 and CDR2: PRHDT, FYEKMQ (reference sequence). The CDR3 covers 14 residues. The CDR3 DNA reads TGTGCCAGCAGCTTGTTTCAGGGGTACAATGAGCAGTTCTTC. Translated: CASSLFQGYNEQFF. The full variable domain, its missing parts supplied by reference TRBV13 and TRBJ2-1, is AAGVIQSPRHLIKEKRETATLKCYPIPRHDTVYWYQQGPGQDPQFLISFYEKMQSDKGSIPDRFSAQQFSDYHSELNMSSLELGDSALYFCASSLFQGYNEQFFGPGTRLTVL.

The chain carries TRBV19 and TRBJ1-5, with a tentative D call TRBD1 (5 bases). Trimming shortened V by 5 bases and J by 2 bases, and 13 bases separated the two germline ends. Per the germline V gene, CDR1 is LNHDA and CDR2 is SQIVND (reference sequence). This CDR3 spans 15 amino acids. This CDR3 is CASSGRVQGNQPQHF. The CDR3 DNA sequence: TGTGCCAGTAGTGGAAGGGTACAGGGCAATCAGCCCCAGCATTTT.

This clone is a singleton in its sample. The V call is TRBV9, the J call TRBJ1-3, with 9 nucleotides matching TRBD1. The CDR3 length is 16 residues. Germline CDR1 is SGDLS and CDR2 is YYNGEE. J lost 0 bases, V lost 4 bases, and 5 bases had no gene match. This CDR3 is CASSPGTGRSGNTIYF. The DNA of the CDR3 is TGTGCCAGCAGCCCGGGGACAGGGCGCTCTGGAAACACCATATATTTT.

The count of this clone is one. The J gene is TRBJ1-4, the V gene TRBV28; 8 bases are a match to TRBD1. Per the germline V gene, CDR1 is MDHEN and CDR2 is SYDVKM. V was clipped by 5 bases and J by 8 bases; unmatched bases: 7. The CDR3 has 14 amino acids. CDR3 in DNA: TGTGCCAGCAGTCTAACAGGGGGAAGGGAAAAACTGTTTTTT. This encodes CASSLTGGREKLFF.

V and J are TRBV27 and TRBJ2-7; 7 positions agree with TRBD2. Germline trimming cut 3 bases from V and 0 bases from J; bases unmatched to any gene: 5. CDR3 length: 15 residues. Germline loops: CDR1 MNHEY, CDR2 SMNVEV (reference sequence). CDR3 sequence: CASSFRGGSSYEQYF. As DNA, the CDR3 is TGTGCCAGCAGTTTCCGGGGCGGGAGCTCCTACGAGCAGTACTTC.

This sequence joins TRBV5-4 and TRBJ2-5, with 9 bases that match TRBD1. CDR3 size: 15 residues. The trim removed 0 bases at V and 4 bases at J, leaving 4 bases unmatched. The germline CDR1 and CDR2 sequences are SGHNT and YYREEE (reference sequence). The CDR3: CASSLVGTGRETQYF. As DNA, the CDR3 is TGTGCCAGCAGCTTGGTCGGGACAGGGAGAGAGACCCAGTACTTC. The whole variable domain, remainder taken from reference TRBV5-4 and TRBJ2-5, is ETGVTQSPTHLIKTRGQQVTLRCSSQSGHNTVSWYQQALGQGPQFIFQYYREEENGRGNFPPRFSGLQFPNYSSELNVNALELDDSALYLCASSLVGTGRETQYFGPGTRLLVL.

V gene TRBV6-1 combines with J gene TRBJ2-3, with 13 bases aligning to TRBD2. There are 15 residues in the CDR3. V shed 8 bases, J shed 5 bases, and the junction held 7 bases outside the gene matches. Germline V gene lookup returns CDR1 MNHNS and CDR2 SASEGT. In DNA form, the CDR3 reads TGTGCCAGCCAGGGACTAGCGGGATCTGGAGATACGCAGTATTTT. Encoded protein: CASQGLAGSGDTQYF.

Only a few counts were recorded for this clone. The CDR3 loop reads CASSSAGTGGNEQYF. CDR3 DNA: TGTGCCAGTAGTTCGGCCGGGACAGGAGGGAACGAGCAGTACTTC. The J gene is TRBJ2-7, the V gene TRBV19, with 8 bases identical to TRBD1. The CDR3 consists of 15 residues. J gave up 5 bases and V 5 bases, and 11 bases lay outside the gene matches. Germline V lookup: CDR1 LNHDA, CDR2 SQIVND (reference sequence).

The chain links TRBV29-1 to TRBJ1-4, with D hard to call. Germline CDR1 and CDR2: SQVTM and ANQGSEA. V lost 7 bases and J 8 bases, leaving 11 bases between the germline ends. The CDR3 is made up of 11 amino acids. The CDR3, as DNA: TGCAGCGCCACGGGAGGGGAAAAACTGTTTTTT. It codes for CSATGGEKLFF.

The genes are TRBV28 and TRBJ2-1; 9 bases are shared with TRBD2. Germline values: CDR1 MDHEN, CDR2 SYDVKM. J gave up 1 base and V 7 bases, and 5 bases lay outside the gene matches. CDR3 size: 15 residues. The DNA of the CDR3 is TGTGCCAGCAAGGGTAGCGGGAGTTCCTACAATGAGCAGTTCTTC. Its translation: CASKGSGSSYNEQFF.

The V gene is TRBV11-3, the J gene TRBJ2-4; TRBD1 matches 8 bases. Germline-derived CDR1 and CDR2 are SGHNT and YENEEA. V lost 2 bases to trimming and J lost 1 base; unmatched junction nucleotides: 13. The CDR3 is made up of 19 amino acids. CDR3 in amino acids: CASSLRSLGQGFAKNIQYF. In DNA form, the CDR3 reads TGTGCCAGCAGCTTACGTAGCCTAGGACAGGGTTTCGCCAAAAACATTCAGTACTTC.

This clone was detected only once. This chain joins TRBV5-1 and TRBJ2-1, with 12 bases identical to TRBD2. The CDR3 has 15 amino acids. V dropped 4 bases and J dropped 7; count of bases not matched to a gene: 6. CDR1 SGHRS and CDR2 YFSETQ come from the germline V gene. CDR3 amino acids: CASSPGLAGQNEQFF. CDR3 DNA sequence: TGCGCCAGCAGCCCTGGACTAGCGGGACAGAATGAGCAGTTCTTC.

The genes are TRBV28 and TRBJ1-5; TRBD1 matches 9 bases. The germline gives CDR1 MDHEN, CDR2 SYDVKM. Losses at the gene ends were 5 bases for V and 5 bases for J; bases not matched to a gene: 7. This CDR3 comprises 15 residues. The CDR3 coding sequence is TGTGCCAGCAGTCCGGACAGGGGACCATATCAGCCCCAGCATTTT. Translating it yields CASSPDRGPYQPQHF.

This sequence joins TRBV5-1 and TRBJ1-4; D may be TRBD1 (6 bases). CDR1 is SGHRS, CDR2 YFSETQ, per germline. V was shortened by 4 bases and J by 5 bases, with 15 bases between the two germline ends. The CDR3 has 15 residues. CDR3 region: CASSRDTGANEKLFF. The CDR3 DNA reads as TGCGCCAGCAGCAGGGACACAGGAGCGAATGAAAAACTGTTTTTT. Full variable domain (remainder filled in from reference TRBV5-1 and TRBJ1-4): KAGVTQTPRYLIKTRGQQVTLSCSPISGHRSVSWYQQTPGQGLQFLFEYFSETQRNKGNFPGRFSGRQFSNSRSEMNVSTLELGDSALYLCASSRDTGANEKLFFGSGTQLSVL.

The J gene is TRBJ2-1, the V gene TRBV7-2; 11 bases are shared with TRBD2. The germline gives CDR1 SGHTA, CDR2 FQGNSA. The CDR3 is made up of 14 amino acids. Trimming removed 5 bases from V and 7 bases from J; junction bases left unmatched: 4. The CDR3 bases are TGTGCCAGCAGCCATAGCGGGAGGGCAAATGAGCAGTTCTTC. This encodes CASSHSGRANEQFF.

This clone was seen only once. The rearrangement uses TRBV6-6 and TRBJ2-1, with a tentative D call TRBD2 (5 bases). The CDR3 is 15 residues long. Deletions cut 6 bases from V and 5 bases from J, with 17 bases between. The V gene's germline CDR1 is MNHNY and CDR2 SVGAGI (reference sequence). CDR3 in amino acids: CASSLPQRTHNEQFF. CDR3 bases: TGTGCCAGCAGCCTCCCCCAGCGGACCCACAATGAGCAGTTCTTC.

The CDR3 reads CASSSLAGGQETQYF. The DNA for the CDR3 is TGTGCCAGCAGCTCTCTAGCGGGAGGACAAGAGACCCAGTACTTC. V is TRBV7-9 and J is TRBJ2-5, with 11 positions matching TRBD2. The junction had 3 bases not matched to a gene; V was cut back by 4 bases and J by 2 bases. Germline V CDR1 and CDR2: SEHNR, FQNEAQ (reference sequence). The CDR3 sequence is 15 residues long.

The V gene is TRBV7-8, the J gene TRBJ1-3, with D tentatively TRBD1 (5 bases). The CDR3 sequence is 12 residues long. Germline assignment: CDR1 SGHVS and CDR2 FQNEAQ. V was clipped by 1 base and J by 15 bases, with 13 bases between them. Here the CDR3 DNA reads TGTGCCAGCAGCTTAGGGCAGGGTGTATCATATTTT. Translated: CASSLGQGVSYF. Drawing the rest from reference TRBV7-8 and TRBJ1-3, the complete variable domain is GAGVSQSPRYKVAKRGQDVALRCDPISGHVSLFWYQQALGQGPEFLTYFQNEAQLDKSGLPSDRFFAERPEGSVSTLKIQRTQQEDSAVYLCASSLGQGVSYFGEGSWLTVV.